This entry describes one T cell receptor (beta chain). The antigen it recognizes is unknown. Base quality data are lacking; no much larger clone is found one base away. Taken from cysteine to phenylalanine, the CDR3 has 14 residues. Only CDR3 DNA remains: 42 bases, in frame from the first base. The germline V gene supplies CDR1 LGHNA and CDR2 YSLEER. The V end gives up 3 bases and the J end 5 bases, leaving 4 bases in the junction not matched to a gene. The cohort consisted of 650 to 700 healthy bone marrow donors. At the time of sampling, all cohort members were nominally healthy, though unrecorded immune exposures were likely present. The donor tested CMV seronegative and was one of the 352 seronegative cohort members. A peripheral blood sample was collected from each donor, and TCR beta sequencing was performed on peripheral blood mononuclear cells. The Qiagen DNeasy Blood Extraction Kit was used to extract genomic DNA from the blood cell samples.

The sample comes from a study of cytomegalovirus exposure and HLA in healthy donors (dated by TCRdb to about 2017). At the level of the whole study: In an earlier analysis of 587 of the donors, 276 Gb of sequence data and 95 million to 130 million unique TCR beta sequences from 150 million to 200 million T cells were reported. An early release that covered some 640 HLA-typed donors contained approximately 300 gigabases of sequencing data and 75 million to 100 million unique TCR sequences. Of the approximately 400 genotyped donors, approximately 80% fell in the genetic ancestry cluster associated with self-reported Caucasian donors. The study aimed to test whether cataloging public T cell receptors could reveal signatures of past pathogen exposure. The T cell repertoires of 666 subjects were profiled by immunosequencing and related to cytomegalovirus serostatus. In addition to the first cohort of 666 subjects, a separate validation cohort of 100 to 150 different subjects was used. The study combined high-throughput TCR immunosequencing, statistical association of individual TCRs with disease status, and machine learning to predict cytomegalovirus infection status. A later analysis re-examined previously published TCR beta repertoires from 600 to 700 donors and added high-resolution HLA genotyping to investigate patterns of TCR occurrence. Rather than drawing on any new phenotypic data, the later analysis identified candidate immune exposures from TCR beta sequences and the way those sequences occurred across donors. An earlier analysis of about 600 of the donors used high-throughput TCR beta sequencing to judge whether each TCR beta V gene segment behaved as functional or pseudogenic. Donor age, sex, ethnicity and CMV serostatus were compiled together with the repertoire data. A later genetic analysis took genome-wide SNP genotypes for about 65% of the roughly 670 donors and used that subset as a discovery cohort. Every discovery cohort repertoire had been produced on one sequencing platform. Class I and class II HLA loci were covered by the typing at four-digit resolution. The number of donors typed differed by locus, with about 629-640 for A, B, C, DRB1 and DQB1, 522 for DQA1, approximately 580 for DPA1, and 450 to 480 for DPB1. Several DR-DQ haplotypes were handled as single units for association and clustering because linkage in the cohort was strong. On average, 235,054 unique TCR beta nucleotide sequences were sequenced per donor among about 400 genotyped donors of the cohort, with 15% to 20% of those sequences being non-productive. What the work shows at the level of the full study, not this receptor alone: According to the authors, the approach could potentially be generalized to other disease states and immunological phenotypes. HLA typing was unavailable for some donors at each locus, so association tests used only the typed subset. Broadly in line with IMGT annotations, most TCR beta V segments showed up in productive rearrangements about 87% or about 30% of the time in an earlier analysis of several hundred of the donors. The only immune exposure information available for the cohort was CMV serostatus. Compared with the approximately 710-donor mean, donors in an Asian-associated ancestry cluster had fewer N-insertions in productive TCRs, according to a later genetic analysis. Strong co-occurrence of HLA alleles, especially DR and DQ, made assigning TCR associations to individual alleles difficult. Linkage disequilibrium might explain the correlated functional status among segregating V segments, but an unknown experimental factor could not be excluded. A later analysis found that TCR association rates varied across HLA loci, with DRB1 alleles showing the most associated TCRs and HLA-C alleles the fewest. The presence/absence analyses assumed that sequencing depth was roughly uniform across donors, and that assumption may not be true. In this cohort, only TCR beta chains were sequenced, and detectable features were limited by the absence of alpha or paired-chain data. A later analysis reported that several top co-occurrence clusters appeared linked to parvovirus B19, influenza, CMV and Epstein-Barr virus. A further reported finding was that TCR beta sequences accurately predicted the HLA-A and HLA-B alleles for most subjects in the first cohort. A few of the identified cytomegalovirus-associated TCR beta chains were confirmed in vitro to be specific for cytomegalovirus antigens. The classifier was reported to diagnose cytomegalovirus status with high specificity and sensitivity in both the original cohort and the validation cohort. While some public TCRs were present in many individuals, most TCR sequences turned up only very rarely across donors. A total of roughly 160 TCR beta chains were listed by the study as associated with cytomegalovirus. Compared with equally common non-associated chains, HLA-associated TCR beta chains in a later analysis were more clonally expanded and had lower generation probabilities. A later genetic analysis associated a missense DCLRE1C variant with V-gene and J-gene trimming of TCR beta chains, and an independent cohort replicated the association. Because counts were too low, about 15 rarely observed V segments, including chromosome 9 orphons, were left out of the earlier analysis of 587 of the donors. At a false discovery rate of 0.05, a later analysis linked roughly 17,000 TCR beta sequences to specific HLA alleles. The 87-base-pair reads could not distinguish some IMGT-functional V segments, including TRBV6-2 and TRBV6-3, so those segments were excluded. Most CMV-associated TCR beta chains appeared to be HLA-restricted in a later analysis, and the HLA associations seemed to be driven largely by CMV exposure. A cluster of highly shared sequence variants was judged likely to be a technical artifact of the sequencing pipeline.

Library generation was performed with the immunoSEQ multiplex PCR assay. For the multiplex PCR, a mixture combining 60 forward primers for TCR Vbeta segments and 13 reverse primers for TCR Jbeta segments was used. Amplification of the CDR3 region of rearranged TCR beta genes was performed with a multiplex PCR assay on genomic DNA. The Illumina HiSeq System was used to sequence the amplified TCR beta libraries as 87-base-pair reads. Per the original workflow: In a later analysis, tens of millions of unique TCR beta chains were counted across the roughly 670 repertoires, and roughly 11 million of these chains were shared by at least two donors. Raw reads were error-corrected and collapsed into unique sequences by a nearest-neighbor algorithm in which closely related sequences were merged to remove PCR and sequencing errors. CDR3 sequences were aligned to IMGT reference sequences to assign V, D and J gene segments. Each retained sequence needed at least a six-nucleotide match to both a V gene segment and a J gene segment. Rearrangements were called productive when the CDR3 lacked stop codons and stayed in frame with V and J; all others were non-productive. CDR3 was defined according to IMGT convention as the region running from the second conserved V-encoded cysteine to the conserved J-encoded phenylalanine. In an earlier analysis of more than 550 of the donors, sequences lacking an unambiguous match to a single V gene segment were excluded. In an earlier analysis of around 590 of the donors, a V segment was called functional when productive rearrangements were above 56.7%, and segregating when the standard deviation between donors exceeded 5%. To diagnose cytomegalovirus status from the catalog of TCR beta chain sequences, a statistical classification framework was built. A later analysis assigned V and J genes by comparing TCR nucleotide sequences with IMGT/GENE-DB human TR gene sequences. In a later analysis, CDR3 sequences and most-parsimonious VDJ recombination scenarios were assigned using the TCRdist pipeline. In a later analysis, every TCR beta chain was defined by the combination of its CDR3 amino acid sequence and its V-gene family, and reads without a unique V-gene family were dropped. A later analysis removed 500 to 650 highly shared, low-generation-probability nucleotide sequences to deal with suspected cross-contamination and a sequencing artifact. In a later analysis, a clonal expansion index was calculated for each public chain from normalized within-repertoire ranks of inferred template counts. A later analysis computed generation probabilities with a VDJ recombination model fitted to out-of-frame rearrangements, and checked the results against IGoR. Hypergeometric tests were used in a later analysis to score TCR-TCR, TCR-HLA and TCR-CMV co-occurrence, with a repertoire-size bias correction applied to the TCR pairs. False discovery rates were estimated in a later analysis by permuting HLA or CMV assignments 20 times. A later analysis grouped co-occurring TCRs with DBSCAN, adding TCRdist sequence similarity when clustering within HLA-allele-positive subsets. Repertoires with fewer than 30,000 or more than 120,000 public chains were left out of co-occurrence clustering, as were about 5 repertoires with anomalous nucleotide sharing. In TCRdb, the immuneACCESS table is reduced to in-frame sequences with V and J assigned. These tables do not hold every clone; where another copy was compared, an unresolved V gene accounts for under half, and the others remain unexplained. That table supplies the V and J calls and clone size; D and trimming were determined from the DNA. The sample profile shows 150,000 to 200,000 clones; roughly four fifths of them were found once. About 1.6% of the sample is held by the ten biggest clonotypes.

The V and J genes are TRBV4-3 and TRBJ2-3, and 8 junctional nucleotides match TRBD2. This receptor was identified in a man aged 50 or older in good health and CMV-seronegative. Sequencing was performed on PBMCs. The DNA is TGCGCCAGCAGCCACTACGGGGGGGTAGATACGCAGTATTTT. The resulting protein is CASSHYGGVDTQYF.